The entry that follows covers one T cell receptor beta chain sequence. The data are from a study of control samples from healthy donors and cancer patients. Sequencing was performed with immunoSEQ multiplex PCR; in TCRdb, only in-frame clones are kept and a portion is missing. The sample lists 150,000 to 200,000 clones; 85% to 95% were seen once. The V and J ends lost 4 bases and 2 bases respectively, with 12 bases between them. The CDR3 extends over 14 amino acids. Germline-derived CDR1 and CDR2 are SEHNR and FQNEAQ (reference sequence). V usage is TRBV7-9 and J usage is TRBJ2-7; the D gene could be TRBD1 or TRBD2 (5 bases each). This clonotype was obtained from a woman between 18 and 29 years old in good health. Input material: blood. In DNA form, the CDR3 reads TGTGCCAGCAGCTCCTCGGGACGGACCTACGAGCAGTACTTC. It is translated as CASSSSGRTYEQYF. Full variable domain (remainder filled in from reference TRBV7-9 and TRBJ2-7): DTGVSQNPRHKITKRGQNVTFRCDPISEHNRLYWYRQTLGQGPEFLTYFQNEAQLEKSRLLSDRFSAERPKGSFSTLEIQRTEQGDSAMYLCASSSSGRTYEQYFGPGTRLTVT.